Following are 29 T cell receptor beta chains from one sample sequenced in a study of synovial regulatory T cells in juvenile arthritis. TCRdb keeps only in-frame clones here, not all; method: immunoSEQ multiplex PCR. This sample's table reports roughly 9,100 clones. Sequences were obtained from Treg cells from blood. Subset reported: remaining (HLA-DR-negative) circulating blood Treg cells. These receptors were collected from a donor under 30 with juvenile idiopathic arthritis.

This rearrangement joins TRBV12-5 to TRBJ2-7; the D call of TRBD1 rests on TCRdb alone, since no DNA is present to check it. CDR1 and CDR2 from the germline V gene are LGHNT and FRNRAP. The CDR3 is made up of 15 amino acids. No DNA appears here. This CDR3 reads CASGLRPGNSYEQYF.

This rearrangement joins TRBV2 to TRBJ1-4. The CDR3 runs 14 residues. DNA was not recorded. CDR1 is SNHLY and CDR2 is FYNNEI in the germline V gene. CDR3 in amino acids: CASSEGREREKLFF.

The chain has TRBV19 and TRBJ2-3; as DNA is missing, the TRBD2 call by TCRdb cannot be tested. The length of the CDR3 is 16 residues. The protein alone is recorded here. From germline, CDR1 is LNHDA and CDR2 SQIVND (reference sequence). The CDR3 sequence is CASRLGTIGRPDTQYF.

The genes are TRBV5-1 and TRBJ2-1; the D call of TRBD2 rests on TCRdb alone, since no DNA is present to check it. Germline V gene data show CDR1 as SGHRS and CDR2 as YFSETQ. The CDR3 contains 16 residues. No coding sequence is recorded. Here the CDR3 reads CASSLDVLAGYNEQFF.

The rearrangement joins TRBV7-2 to TRBJ2-1. The CDR3 has 15 residues. No DNA is given. Germline assignment: CDR1 SGHTA and CDR2 FQGNSA. This chain's CDR3 is CASSFPVKSYNEQFF.

The rearrangement uses TRBV29-1 and TRBJ2-7; no DNA is available, so the TRBD1 call from TCRdb remains unchecked. Germline V gene sequence: CDR1 SQVTM, CDR2 ANQGSEA. The CDR3 is 14 amino acids. The DNA is unrecorded. CDR3 region: CSVVLGQGLYEQYF.

The V and J genes are TRBV9 and TRBJ1-6. This CDR3 spans 15 amino acids. DNA for this receptor is not on file. Germline V gene data show CDR1 as SGDLS and CDR2 as YYNGEE. This CDR3 reads CASSGGNSFGSPLHF.

The CDR3 protein is CASSLVYGVGDTQYF. V usage is TRBV5-1 and J usage is TRBJ2-3. The CDR3 has 15 amino acids. The entry carries no DNA sequence. CDR1 is SGHRS and CDR2 is YFSETQ in the germline V gene.

The chain links TRBV7-2 to TRBJ2-2; as DNA is missing, the TRBD2 call by TCRdb cannot be tested. This CDR3 is built from 14 residues. DNA was not recorded. CDR1 is SGHTA, CDR2 FQGNSA, per germline. CDR3 amino acids: CASSLAGGPGELFF.

By frequency, this clone registers medium-sized. The chain links TRBV6-5 to TRBJ1-5; the TRBD1 assignment by TCRdb is unverifiable without DNA. This CDR3 region has 14 residues. No DNA was logged. Germline V gene data show CDR1 as MNHEY and CDR2 as SVGAGI. The CDR3 protein is CASSYSRGNQPQHF.

The CDR3 sequence: CASTGLGNNEQFF. This chain connects TRBV2 to TRBJ2-1; TCRdb proposes TRBD2, but this gene call is untestable without DNA. CDR3 length equals 13 residues. The coding DNA is unavailable. The germline V gene encodes CDR1 SNHLY and CDR2 FYNNEI.

The chain combines TRBV7-2 with TRBJ2-5; the TRBD2 assignment by TCRdb is unverifiable without DNA. The V gene's germline CDR1 is SGHTA and CDR2 FQGNSA. The length of the CDR3 is 14 residues. This entry has no DNA. CDR3: CASSPEVVVETQYF.

The chain joins TRBV30 to TRBJ1-1. The CDR3 is 12 amino acids. This entry has no DNA. The germline gives CDR1 GTSNPN, CDR2 SVGIG (reference sequence). CDR3 region: CAWSKGSPWFFF.

CDR3 sequence reads: CASSLAGDGTDPKQYF. The chain links TRBV5-1 to TRBJ2-7; TCRdb's D call of TRBD1 is untestable without DNA. The CDR3 is made up of 16 amino acids. DNA for this receptor is not on file. Germline CDR1 and CDR2: SGHRS and YFSETQ.

The CDR3: CASSWDGDSPLHF. V and J are TRBV5-1 and TRBJ1-6. The CDR3 sequence is 13 residues long. A DNA sequence was not provided. Germline V CDR1 and CDR2: SGHRS, YFSETQ.

This chain links TRBV19 with TRBJ1-4. Germline V gene data show CDR1 as LNHDA and CDR2 as SQIVND (reference sequence). This CDR3 region has 16 residues. DNA is not on record. The CDR3 sequence is CASSIGSRGSGEKLFF.

V is TRBV7-9 and J is TRBJ1-3. The CDR3 spans 15 residues. Nucleotide data are not available. Germline V gives CDR1 SEHNR, CDR2 FQNEAQ (reference sequence). CDR3 region: CASSSGGAPRNTIYF.

The V and J genes are TRBV18 and TRBJ2-7; TCRdb outputs TRBD1, but without DNA this stays unchecked. Germline CDR1 is KGHSH and CDR2 is LQKENI. This CDR3 has 14 amino acids. The coding DNA is unavailable. The CDR3 sequence is CASSPPPQGDEQYF.

This chain joins TRBV10-3 and TRBJ1-1; the TCRdb call, TRBD1, lacks DNA for checking. CDR1 is ENHRY and CDR2 is SYGVKD in the germline V gene. This CDR3 has 16 residues. DNA for this receptor is not on file. CDR3: CAISEPGQGVNTEAFF.

V and J are TRBV6-6 and TRBJ2-7; absent DNA, TCRdb's TRBD1 call cannot be checked. This CDR3 has 14 residues. The coding DNA is unavailable. Germline V gene sequence: CDR1 MNHNY, CDR2 SVGAGI (reference sequence). CDR3 sequence: CASSYLTEPYEQYF.

The gene calls are TRBV18 and TRBJ1-2; without DNA, the TCRdb call of TRBD1 cannot be checked. Germline V gene sequence: CDR1 KGHSH, CDR2 LQKENI. The CDR3 extends over 14 amino acids. No DNA is recorded. CDR3 in amino acids: CASSPPGDNYGYTF.

The chain recombines TRBV7-2 with TRBJ2-7; TCRdb's D call, TRBD2, is unchecked because there is no DNA. The CDR3 length is 14 residues. A DNA sequence was not provided. Germline assignment: CDR1 SGHTA and CDR2 FQGNSA. The CDR3 region is CASSFLLAAYEQYF.

This rearrangement joins TRBV29-1 to TRBJ1-2; there is no DNA to check the TCRdb D call of TRBD1. This CDR3 is 15 amino acids long. No DNA is listed. Germline V lookup: CDR1 SQVTM, CDR2 ANQGSEA. CDR3 in amino acids: CSVEGGGVDSYGYTF.

This sequence joins TRBV29-1 and TRBJ1-2. Germline assignment: CDR1 SQVTM and CDR2 ANQGSEA. This CDR3 is 11 amino acids long. The entry carries no DNA sequence. This CDR3 reads CSVEGEYGYTF.

The V and J genes are TRBV5-1 and TRBJ1-1. Germline V gene lookup returns CDR1 SGHRS and CDR2 YFSETQ. The CDR3 spans 13 residues. The nucleotide record is missing. CDR3 residues: CASSLQRATEAFF.

J is TRBJ2-1 and V is TRBV7-2; TCRdb calls TRBD2, which cannot be checked without DNA. The CDR3 consists of 17 residues. Only the protein is on record. Germline values: CDR1 SGHTA, CDR2 FQGNSA. The CDR3 reads CASSLGTSGSRLRGQFF. Full variable domain (outside the CDR3, taken from reference TRBV7-2 and TRBJ2-1): GAGVSQSPSNKVTEKGKDVELRCDPISGHTALYWYRQSLGQGLEFLIYFQGNSAPDKSGLPSDRFSAERTGGSVSTLTIQRTQQEDSAVYLCASSLGTSGSRLRGQFFGPGTRLTVL.

CDR3 in amino acids: CASSLVTGGYIGETQYF. The rearrangement links TRBV7-9 to TRBJ2-5; TCRdb's D gene call, TRBD1, goes unchecked for lack of DNA. CDR1 and CDR2 (germline): SEHNR, FQNEAQ (reference sequence). The CDR3 length is 17 residues. The nucleotide record is missing.

The V gene is TRBV19, the J gene TRBJ1-1; TCRdb selects TRBD1, and the lack of DNA leaves this call unchecked. This CDR3 has 13 residues. The DNA is not on file. Germline V gene data show CDR1 as LNHDA and CDR2 as SQIVND (reference sequence). The CDR3 sequence: CASRRTGNTEAFF.

The rearrangement uses TRBV19 and TRBJ1-1; TCRdb's assignment of TRBD1 cannot be checked, as there is no DNA. This CDR3 has 15 residues. Only the protein sequence is given. Germline CDR1 LNHDA, CDR2 SQIVND (reference sequence). This CDR3 reads CASSIRTGRNTEAFF. The entire variable domain, with the rest obtained from reference TRBV19 and TRBJ1-1, is as follows: DGGITQSPKYLFRKEGQNVTLSCEQNLNHDAMYWYRQDPGQGLRLIYYSQIVNDFQKGDIAEGYSVSREKKESFPLTVTSAQKNPTAFYLCASSIRTGRNTEAFFGQGTRLTVV.